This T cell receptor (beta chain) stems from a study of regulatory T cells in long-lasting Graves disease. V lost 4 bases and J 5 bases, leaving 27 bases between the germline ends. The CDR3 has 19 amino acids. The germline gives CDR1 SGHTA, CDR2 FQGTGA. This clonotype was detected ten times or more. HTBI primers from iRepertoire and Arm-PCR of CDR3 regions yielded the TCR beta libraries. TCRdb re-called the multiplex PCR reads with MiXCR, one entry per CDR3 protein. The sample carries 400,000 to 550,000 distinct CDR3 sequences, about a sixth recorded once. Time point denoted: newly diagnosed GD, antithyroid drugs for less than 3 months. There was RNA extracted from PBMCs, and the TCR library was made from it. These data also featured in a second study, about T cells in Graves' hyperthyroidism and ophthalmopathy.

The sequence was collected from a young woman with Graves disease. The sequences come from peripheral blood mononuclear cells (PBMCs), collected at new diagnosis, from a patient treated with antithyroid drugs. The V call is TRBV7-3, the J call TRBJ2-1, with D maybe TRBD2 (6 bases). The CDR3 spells CASSYHPTLAPRFDNEQFF. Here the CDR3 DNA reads TGTGCCAGCAGCTACCACCCGACCCTAGCGCCACGCTTCGACAATGAGCAGTTCTTC.